The next 26 T cell receptor beta chains were all read from a single sample in a study of blood T cell repertoires in COVID-19. TCRdb's table, derived via immunoSEQ multiplex PCR, lists solely in-frame clones and lacks some. The table lists hundreds of thousands of clones, roughly nine tenths of them singletons. What was sequenced was PBMCs or T cells enriched from blood (not recorded which). The receptors come from a man between 18 and 35 years old who had recovered from COVID-19.

V and J are TRBV19 and TRBJ2-5; the match to TRBD1 covers 7 bases. Germline V gene sequence: CDR1 LNHDA, CDR2 SQIVND (reference sequence). This CDR3 has 15 amino acids. Trimming at V came to 4 bases and at J to 2 bases, leaving 7 bases not matched to a gene. For the CDR3, the DNA is TGTGCCAGTAGTAATACGAGGGGACAGCAAGAGACCCAGTACTTC. Amino acid sequence: CASSNTRGQQETQYF.

The gene calls are TRBV7-9 and TRBJ2-2; weak D call: TRBD2 (6 bases). Germline-derived CDR1 and CDR2 are SEHNR and FQNEAQ (reference sequence). V was trimmed by 5 bases and J by 6 bases, leaving 16 bases between them. The CDR3 covers 15 residues. The CDR3: CASSPRRGRAGELFF. CDR3 sequence (DNA): TGTGCCAGCAGCCCCCGGAGGGGCCGGGCCGGGGAGCTGTTTTTT.

In this sample, this clone turned up a few times. CDR3 sequence: CASSDKSGGLYTGELFF. Written as DNA, the CDR3 is TGTGCCAGCAGCGATAAATCTGGGGGACTCTACACCGGGGAGCTGTTTTTT. V and J are TRBV7-9 and TRBJ2-2; tentatively, D is TRBD2 (6 bases). V was trimmed by 5 bases and J by 3 bases, leaving 19 bases between them. CDR1 is SEHNR and CDR2 is FQNEAQ in the germline V gene (reference sequence). The CDR3 runs 17 residues.

This chain connects TRBV29-1 to TRBJ2-1; D unresolved. Germline V gene sequence: CDR1 SQVTM, CDR2 ANQGSEA. V shed 4 bases and J shed 4 bases, with 17 bases lying between them. The CDR3 length is 15 residues. The CDR3 DNA sequence: TGCAGCGTTGGTGGTCTCCGAGAGAATTACAATGAGCAGTTCTTC. It yields the protein CSVGGLRENYNEQFF.

The rearrangement joins TRBV4-1 to TRBJ1-1; D might be TRBD1 (6 bases). Per the germline V gene, CDR1 is MGHRA and CDR2 is YSYEKL. Trimming took 1 base from V and 4 from J, leaving 19 bases between them. This CDR3 spans 17 amino acids. The CDR3 sequence: CASSQVPRQVRSTEAFF. Here the CDR3 DNA reads TGCGCCAGCAGCCAAGTACCTCGACAGGTCAGGAGCACTGAAGCTTTCTTT.

The V gene is TRBV5-1, the J gene TRBJ2-2; D possibly corresponds to TRBD1 (6 bases). Trimming took off 6 bases at V and 2 bases at J, with 8 bases between the two ends. The CDR3 has 13 residues. Germline CDR1 and CDR2: SGHRS and YFSETQ. The chain's CDR3 is CASTGDNTGELFF. The CDR3, as DNA: TGCGCCAGCACAGGGGACAACACCGGGGAGCTGTTTTTT.

The V gene is TRBV15, the J gene TRBJ1-2, with 8 bases fitting TRBD1. V lost 0 bases, J lost 4 bases, and 10 bases stayed unmatched. The germline V gene encodes CDR1 LNHNV and CDR2 YYDKDF (reference sequence). There are 17 residues in the CDR3. The DNA for the CDR3 is TGTGCCACCAGCAGAGATTATTCCGGAACAGGGGGCTATGGCTACACCTTC. Its protein product is CATSRDYSGTGGYGYTF.

The rearrangement joins TRBV27 to TRBJ2-7, with D perhaps matching TRBD2 (7 bases). The CDR3 is 13 amino acids. Trimming removed 10 bases from V and 4 bases from J, with 17 bases in between. From germline, CDR1 is MNHEY and CDR2 SMNVEV (reference sequence). In DNA form, the CDR3 reads TGTGCCACCCGGGGGCGGGAGAGATACGAGCAGTACTTC. Its translation is CATRGRERYEQYF.

The rearrangement joins TRBV30 to TRBJ2-3; 7 bases fit TRBD2. Germline V gives CDR1 GTSNPN, CDR2 SVGIG (reference sequence). Trimming cost V 5 bases and J 6 bases; bases outside gene matches: 11. The CDR3 length is 14 residues. The CDR3 DNA reads as TGTGCCTGGGTGACAAGCGGGAAAGTCGATACGCAGTATTTT. Translating gives CAWVTSGKVDTQYF.

V and J are TRBV6-1 and TRBJ2-5; TRBD2 agrees at 9 bases. With 3 bases clipped from V and 4 bases from J, the junction kept 12 bases outside the gene matches. From germline, CDR1 is MNHNS and CDR2 SASEGT. The CDR3 spans 17 residues. CDR3 in DNA: TGTGCCAGCAGTGAGCCTCCGGCTAGCGGGGATCGAGAGACCCAGTACTTC. Its protein is CASSEPPASGDRETQYF.

The chain has TRBV5-4 and TRBJ2-7; 9 bases line up with TRBD2. The CDR3 loop spans 17 amino acids. J gave up 4 bases and V 7 bases, and 18 bases lay outside the gene matches. Germline CDR1 and CDR2: SGHNT and YYREEE (reference sequence). The CDR3 nucleotides are TGTGCCAGCTCACCGGCCGGGGGTAGCGGGAGTTTATACGAGCAGTACTTC. It codes for CASSPAGGSGSLYEQYF.

V usage is TRBV5-8 and J usage is TRBJ2-7, with D perhaps TRBD1 (8 bases). V lost 7 bases and J lost 1, with 18 bases in between. CDR1 SGHTS and CDR2 YDEGEE come from the germline V gene. The CDR3 extends over 15 amino acids. This chain's CDR3 is CASYPYRGGSYEQYF. CDR3 nucleotides: TGTGCCAGCTACCCATACAGGGGGGGTTCCTACGAGCAGTACTTC.

This clone was picked up one time. The chain recombines TRBV27 with TRBJ2-2, with 12 bases matching TRBD2. V lost 5 bases to trimming and J lost 4 bases; unmatched junction nucleotides: 5. This CDR3 has 16 amino acids. Germline V lookup: CDR1 MNHEY, CDR2 SMNVEV (reference sequence). The CDR3 loop reads CASSLAGGPSTGELFF. In DNA form, the CDR3 reads TGTGCCAGCAGTCTAGCGGGAGGGCCGAGCACCGGGGAGCTGTTTTTT.

The chain couples TRBV24-1 to TRBJ2-3; tentative D call: TRBD2 (5 bases). CDR1 KGHDR and CDR2 SFDVKD come from the germline V gene. Trimming pared 3 bases from V and 0 bases from J, leaving 18 bases between. CDR3 length: 18 residues. CDR3 in amino acids: CATSDPTVSGISTDTQYF. The DNA of the CDR3 is TGTGCCACCAGTGATCCCACCGTGAGCGGCATTAGCACAGATACGCAGTATTTT.

The chain is built from TRBV6-5 and TRBJ2-3, with D possibly TRBD2 on 5 matching bases. Looked up from germline, CDR1 is MNHEY and CDR2 is SVGAGI. This CDR3 comprises 13 residues. The V and J ends lost 6 bases and 2 bases respectively, with 9 bases between them. CDR3 DNA: TGTGCCAGCAGCCGGGAACCCACAGATACGCAGTATTTT. As protein: CASSREPTDTQYF.

The gene calls are TRBV11-3 and TRBJ2-7; 10 bases map to TRBD1. The V segment lost 2 bases and the J segment 5 bases; nucleotides outside the gene matches: 6. CDR3 size: 15 residues. The germline gives CDR1 SGHNT, CDR2 YENEEA. The CDR3 sequence is CASSLTGTGDNEQYF. The CDR3 DNA reads TGTGCCAGCAGCTTAACCGGGACAGGGGACAACGAGCAGTACTTC.

This clone showed up just once. This rearrangement joins TRBV6-5 to TRBJ1-6; D possibly corresponds to TRBD1 (5 bases). Per germline, CDR1 MNHEY and CDR2 SVGAGI. The V gene lost 8 bases and the J gene lost 10 bases, with 18 bases spanning the gap. This CDR3 comprises 14 residues. CDR3 coding DNA: TGTGCCAGCGGGTACACTCAGGGTGGATCACCCCTCCACTTT. It is translated as CASGYTQGGSPLHF.

V and J are TRBV2 and TRBJ1-5, with D tentatively TRBD1 (5 bases). There are 14 residues in the CDR3. V was trimmed by 5 bases and J by 4 bases, leaving 12 bases between them. Germline CDR1 reads SNHLY; CDR2 reads FYNNEI. The CDR3 DNA is TGTGCCAGCAGTACACAGGCTACAAATCAGCCCCAGCATTTT. It translates to CASSTQATNQPQHF.

The gene calls are TRBV5-1 and TRBJ1-2; possible D gene TRBD1, 6 bases. Deletions cut 3 bases from V and 2 bases from J, with 14 bases between. The CDR3 extends over 15 amino acids. Germline values: CDR1 SGHRS, CDR2 YFSETQ. CDR3 DNA sequence: TGCGCCAGCAGCTCCACCGGACAGTTAAACTATGGCTACACCTTC. Its protein product is CASSSTGQLNYGYTF.

The chain has TRBV7-8 and TRBJ2-1, with D possibly TRBD2 on 6 matching bases. Looked up from germline, CDR1 is SGHVS and CDR2 is FQNEAQ. Trimming took 1 base from V and 1 from J, leaving 11 bases between them. CDR3 length: 16 residues. The CDR3 reads CASSLGLRESYNEQFF. The CDR3 DNA follows: TGTGCCAGCAGCTTAGGATTACGGGAGTCCTACAATGAGCAGTTCTTC.

The chain is built from TRBV4-1 and TRBJ1-2; 9 bases map to TRBD1. V was clipped by 1 base and J by 7 bases; unmatched bases: 7. CDR3 length: 15 amino acids. Germline CDR1 MGHRA, CDR2 YSYEKL. CDR3 amino acids: CASSQVPGQGAGYTF. The CDR3 DNA sequence: TGCGCCAGCAGCCAAGTCCCGGGACAGGGTGCTGGCTACACCTTC.

A remark on this clone: This CDR3 is also generated by other DNA sequences in the sample. The chain has TRBV27 and TRBJ1-1; no firm D call. Trimming removed 3 bases at V and 1 base at J, with 9 bases between. Germline V gene lookup returns CDR1 MNHEY and CDR2 SMNVEV (reference sequence). CDR3 length: 14 amino acids. Here the CDR3 reads CASSFRTGNTEAFF. The DNA for the CDR3 is TGTGCCAGCAGTTTCCGAACTGGGAACACTGAAGCTTTCTTT.

This rearrangement joins TRBV5-8 to TRBJ1-3; TRBD1 is a possible D gene (5 bases). Deletions cut 2 bases from V and 3 bases from J, with 12 bases between. CDR3 length: 15 amino acids. Looked up from germline, CDR1 is SGHTS and CDR2 is YDEGEE. CDR3 residues: CASSLLGLLGNTIYF. The CDR3 nucleotides are TGTGCCAGCAGCTTATTGGGACTACTTGGAAACACCATATATTTT.

V and J are TRBV11-3 and TRBJ2-2; 8 positions match TRBD2. J lost 4 bases, V lost 0 bases, and 1 base had no gene match. The CDR3 consists of 15 residues. Germline values: CDR1 SGHNT, CDR2 YENEEA. As DNA, the CDR3 is TGTGCCAGCAGCTTAGAACGGGGGGGCACCGGGGAGCTGTTTTTT. Amino acid sequence: CASSLERGGTGELFF. The complete variable domain, with remaining parts taken from reference TRBV11-3 and TRBJ2-2, reads EAGVVQSPRYKIIEKKQPVAFWCNPISGHNTLYWYLQNLGQGPELLIRYENEEAVDDSQLPKDRFSAERLKGVDSTLKIQPAELGDSAVYLCASSLERGGTGELFFGEGSRLTVL.

The rearrangement uses TRBV19 and TRBJ2-4, with TRBD2 identical over 7 bases. After removal of 5 bases from V and 0 bases from J, the junction contained 7 bases not matched to a gene. This CDR3 contains 16 residues. Germline V gives CDR1 LNHDA, CDR2 SQIVND (reference sequence). As DNA, the CDR3 is TGTGCCAGTAGTCCACTAGCGAACCTAGCCAAAAACATTCAGTACTTC. Translation: CASSPLANLAKNIQYF.

This clone was recorded once. The chain carries TRBV27 and TRBJ2-3, with D possibly TRBD2 on 5 matching bases. The germline gives CDR1 MNHEY, CDR2 SMNVEV (reference sequence). Trimming removed 3 bases from V and 4 bases from J, with 8 bases in between. The CDR3 contains 13 residues. The CDR3 DNA is TGTGCCAGCAGTTTGGAGGAGGCAGATACGCAGTATTTT. Its protein product is CASSLEEADTQYF.